This T cell receptor (beta chain) comes out of a study of blood T cell repertoires in COVID-19. Study overall: Material from acute and convalescent COVID-19 was sourced from the United States, Italy and Spain. Nucleic acid was either cDNA or gDNA, and it came from T cells, B-cell-depleted T cells, or PBMCs.

Germline V CDR1 and CDR2: SGHRS, YFSETQ. V lost 0 bases to trimming and J lost 3 bases, with 12 bases between them. CDR3 length: 16 residues. The data were produced by immunoSEQ multiplex PCR, yet TCRdb's version contains in-frame clones alone and is incomplete. The profile covers approximately 82,000 clones, with approximately 82% appearing a single time and about a sixth taken by the ten largest. This chain links TRBV5-1 with TRBJ2-2; weak D call: TRBD2 (5 bases). The origin of this receptor is a woman between 55 and 75 years old with acute or convalescent COVID-19. The sequenced material came from peripheral blood. The CDR3 sequence: CASSLEGPRDTGELFF. The CDR3 nucleotides are TGCGCCAGCAGCTTGGAAGGACCGAGGGACACCGGGGAGCTGTTTTTT.